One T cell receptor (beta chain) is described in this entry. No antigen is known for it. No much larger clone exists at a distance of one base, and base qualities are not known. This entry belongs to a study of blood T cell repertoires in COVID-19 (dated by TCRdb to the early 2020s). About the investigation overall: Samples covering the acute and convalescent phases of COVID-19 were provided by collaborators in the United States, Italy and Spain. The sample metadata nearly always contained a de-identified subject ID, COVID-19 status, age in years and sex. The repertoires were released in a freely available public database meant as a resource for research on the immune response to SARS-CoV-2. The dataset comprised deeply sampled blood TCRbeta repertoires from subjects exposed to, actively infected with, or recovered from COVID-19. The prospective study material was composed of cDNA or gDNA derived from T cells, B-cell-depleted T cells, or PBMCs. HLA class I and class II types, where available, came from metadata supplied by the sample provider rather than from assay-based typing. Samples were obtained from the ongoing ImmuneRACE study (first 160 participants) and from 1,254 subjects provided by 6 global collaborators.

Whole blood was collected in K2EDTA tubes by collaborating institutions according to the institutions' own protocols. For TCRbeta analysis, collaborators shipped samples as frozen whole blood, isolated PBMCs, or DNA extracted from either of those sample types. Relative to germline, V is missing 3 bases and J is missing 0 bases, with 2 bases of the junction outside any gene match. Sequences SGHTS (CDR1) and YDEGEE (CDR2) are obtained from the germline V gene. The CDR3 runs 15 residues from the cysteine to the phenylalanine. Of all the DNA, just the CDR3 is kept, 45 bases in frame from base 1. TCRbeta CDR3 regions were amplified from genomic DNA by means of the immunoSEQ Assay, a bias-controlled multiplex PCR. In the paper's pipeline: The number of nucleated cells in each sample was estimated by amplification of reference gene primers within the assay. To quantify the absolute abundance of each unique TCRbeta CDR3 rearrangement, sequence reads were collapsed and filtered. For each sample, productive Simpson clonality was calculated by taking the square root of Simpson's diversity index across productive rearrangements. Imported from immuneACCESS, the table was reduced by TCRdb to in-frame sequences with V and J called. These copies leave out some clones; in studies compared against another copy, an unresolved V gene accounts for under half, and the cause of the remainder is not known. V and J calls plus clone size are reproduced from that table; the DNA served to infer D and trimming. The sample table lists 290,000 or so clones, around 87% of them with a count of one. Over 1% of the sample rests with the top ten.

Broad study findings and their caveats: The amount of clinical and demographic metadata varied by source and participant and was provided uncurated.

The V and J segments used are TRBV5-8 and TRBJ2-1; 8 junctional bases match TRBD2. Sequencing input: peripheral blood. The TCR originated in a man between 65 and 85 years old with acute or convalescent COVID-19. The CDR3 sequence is CASSSAGDSYNEQFF. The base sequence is TGTGCCAGCAGCTCAGCGGGAGACTCCTACAATGAGCAGTTCTTC. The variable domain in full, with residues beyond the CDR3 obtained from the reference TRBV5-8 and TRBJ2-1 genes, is EAGVTQSPTHLIKTRGQQATLRCSPISGHTSVYWYQQALGLGLQFLLWYDEGEERNRGNFPPRFSGRQFPNYSSELNVNALELEDSALYLCASSSAGDSYNEQFFGPGTRLTVL.